A single T cell receptor beta chain is shown here with its context. The data were obtained in a study of T cells of healthy individuals. TCRdb processed the 5' RACE reads anew with MiXCR; each CDR3 protein has one entry. This table has approximately 50,000 distinct CDR3 sequences, over 12% appearing once. V shed 1 base and J shed 8 bases, with 8 bases lying between them. Germline V lookup: CDR1 SGHVS, CDR2 FNYEAQ. This CDR3 spans 12 amino acids. The chain joins TRBV7-6 to TRBJ1-1; D is undetermined. The source of this sequence is a human donor in good health. This CDR3 is CASSLGNQEAFF. The CDR3 DNA follows: TGTGCCAGCAGCTTAGGGAACCAGGAAGCTTTCTTT.